Below, 20 T cell receptor beta chains from the same sample are listed, as sequenced in a study of cytomegalovirus exposure and HLA in healthy donors. This PCR relied on a set of 60 Vbeta primers and 13 Jbeta primers. Profiling relied on immunoSEQ multiplex PCR, and the TCRdb table lists in-frame clones only, not all of them. The sample has 41,000 or so clones. Source material: PBMCs. The receptors originated from a man aged 25 to 40 in good health and CMV-seronegative.

The chain couples TRBV9 to TRBJ2-7; tentative D call: TRBD1 (5 bases). Trimming cost V 0 bases and J 1 base, with 11 bases left between them. The CDR3 runs 15 residues. Germline V CDR1 and CDR2: SGDLS, YYNGEE. The CDR3 DNA is TGTGCCAGCAGCGTAGGGCCAGGGTCGTCCTACGAGCAGTACTTC. It is translated as CASSVGPGSSYEQYF.

This rearrangement joins TRBV5-6 to TRBJ1-4; TRBD1 is a possible D gene (5 bases). Germline V CDR1 and CDR2: SGHDT, YYEEEE. Trimming removed 1 base from V and 7 bases from J, with 11 bases in between. The CDR3 spans 14 residues. Here the CDR3 DNA reads TGTGCCAGCAGCTTGAACACTGGGGCTGAAAAACTGTTTTTT. Amino acid sequence: CASSLNTGAEKLFF.

The chain recombines TRBV6-5 with TRBJ2-5; 10 bases are shared with TRBD2. Near its end, the DNA agrees better with TRBJ2-7, so the J call may be wrong. Germline V lookup: CDR1 MNHEY, CDR2 SVGAGI. This CDR3 contains 13 residues. CDR3 sequence: CASRGTSVYEQYF. The CDR3 nucleotides are TGTGCCAGCAGAGGGACTAGCGTATACGAGCAGTACTTC.

V is TRBV11-2 and J is TRBJ1-6, with 9 bases lining up with TRBD1. The V gene's germline CDR1 is SGHAT and CDR2 FQNNGV. J was trimmed by 9 bases and V by 5 bases; bases with no gene match: 8. The CDR3 extends over 15 amino acids. This CDR3 is CASSQRTGVGSPLHF. The DNA for the CDR3 is TGTGCCAGCAGCCAGCGGACAGGGGTTGGTTCACCCCTCCACTTT. Full variable domain (remainder filled in from reference TRBV11-2 and TRBJ1-6): EAGVAQSPRYKIIEKRQSVAFWCNPISGHATLYWYQQILGQGPKLLIQFQNNGVVDDSQLPKDRFSAERLKGVDSTLKIQPAKLEDSAVYLCASSQRTGVGSPLHFGNGTRLTVT.

V usage is TRBV4-3 and J usage is TRBJ2-1; a weak D match, TRBD1 (6 bases). CDR1 is LGHNA, CDR2 YSLEER, per germline. The CDR3 totals 16 residues. Trimming cost V 0 bases and J 9 bases, with 18 bases left between them. CDR3 sequence (DNA): TGCGCCAGCAGCCAAGATACACAGGGACGGCTTCGTGAGCAGTTCTTC. Its translation is CASSQDTQGRLREQFF.

The V and J genes are TRBV9 and TRBJ1-2; no firm D call. Per the germline V gene, CDR1 is SGDLS and CDR2 is YYNGEE. The germline V and J ends were trimmed by 1 base and 8 bases, with 12 bases remaining between them. This CDR3 is 13 amino acids long. The CDR3 DNA is TGTGCCAGCAGCGTATCCGGAGGTGGGGGCTACACCTTC. Amino acids: CASSVSGGGGYTF.

The V call is TRBV19, the J call TRBJ2-3; maybe TRBD2 (5 bases). The CDR3 is 14 residues long. Germline assignment: CDR1 LNHDA and CDR2 SQIVND (reference sequence). Trimming took 4 bases from V and 6 from J, leaving 14 bases between them. The CDR3 sequence is CASSTNLASDTQYF. CDR3 nucleotides: TGTGCCAGTAGTACCAACCTAGCATCGGATACGCAGTATTTT.

On this clone itself: One junction end does not reproduce the germline sequence, and a read error may be involved. The identical CDR3 is also encoded by other nucleotide sequences in the sample. The gene calls are TRBV19 and TRBJ2-7, with TRBD2 matching 13 bases. Germline loops: CDR1 LNHDA, CDR2 SQIVND (reference sequence). This CDR3 is built from 15 residues. CDR3 region: CASSTSGRVAYEQYF. As DNA, the CDR3 is TGCGCCAGTAGCACTAGCGGGAGGGTAGCCTACGAGCAGTACTTC.

This clone shows up as medium-sized by frequency. V is TRBV7-9 and J is TRBJ2-2; 11 bases agree with TRBD2. There are 15 residues in the CDR3. The junction had 6 bases not matched to a gene; V was cut back by 5 bases and J by 7 bases. Germline CDR1 reads SEHNR; CDR2 reads FQNEAQ (reference sequence). For the CDR3, the DNA is TGTGCCAGCAGCGATCGACTAGCGGGATTCGGGGAGCTGTTTTTT. Residues: CASSDRLAGFGELFF.

Details on this clone: A junction end diverges from the germline sequence, so it may reflect a read error. This sequence joins TRBV2 and TRBJ2-7; D unresolved. Looked up from germline, CDR1 is SNHLY and CDR2 is FYNNEI. This CDR3 is built from 10 residues. The CDR3 region is CASNEYGQYF. In DNA, the CDR3 is TGTGCCAGCAACGAGTACGGGCAGTACTTC.

The chain has TRBV4-1 and TRBJ1-4; weak D call: TRBD1 (6 bases). The CDR3 spans 13 residues. Trimming stripped 7 bases from V and 8 bases from J, with 14 bases between. Germline V gene lookup returns CDR1 MGHRA and CDR2 YSYEKL. CDR3 DNA: TGCGCCAGCACTCGACAGGTTGGCGAAAAACTGTTTTTT. Translation gives CASTRQVGEKLFF.

The CDR3 spells CASTTRGGDTEAFF. Written as DNA, the CDR3 is TGTGCCAGCACCACTAGAGGGGGGGACACTGAAGCTTTCTTT. The chain links TRBV7-2 to TRBJ1-1; perhaps TRBD1 as D (6 bases). Looked up from germline, CDR1 is SGHTA and CDR2 is FQGNSA. This CDR3 is built from 14 residues. V was shortened by 7 bases and J by 3 bases, with 15 bases between the two germline ends. Variable domain in full (rest from reference TRBV7-2 and TRBJ1-1): GAGVSQSPSNKVTEKGKDVELRCDPISGHTALYWYRQSLGQGLEFLIYFQGNSAPDKSGLPSDRFSAERTGGSVSTLTIQRTQQEDSAVYLCASTTRGGDTEAFFGQGTRLTVV.

The chain carries TRBV6-5 and TRBJ1-2; 7 positions agree with TRBD1. The germline CDR1 and CDR2 sequences are MNHEY and SVGAGI. The V segment lost 2 bases and the J segment 4 bases; nucleotides outside the gene matches: 7. The CDR3 is 15 amino acids. The CDR3 loop is CASSYGQASLYGYTF. CDR3 bases: TGTGCCAGCAGTTACGGACAGGCTTCTCTCTATGGCTACACCTTC.

This chain connects TRBV7-9 to TRBJ2-3, with 7 bases matching TRBD1. CDR1 and CDR2 (germline): SEHNR, FQNEAQ (reference sequence). This CDR3 region has 15 residues. V shed 5 bases, J shed 4 bases, and the junction held 9 bases outside the gene matches. In DNA, the CDR3 is TGTGCCAGCAGCCCAGGGACAGTTAACTCAGATACGCAGTATTTT. Translated, it gives CASSPGTVNSDTQYF.

The CDR3 spells CSVGLGDRGLYEQYF. DNA for the CDR3: TGCAGCGTTGGTCTGGGGGACAGGGGGCTTTACGAGCAGTACTTC. The genes are TRBV29-1 and TRBJ2-7; 12 bases are a match to TRBD1. CDR3 length equals 15 residues. CDR1 is SQVTM, CDR2 ANQGSEA, per germline. J lost 4 bases, V lost 4 bases, and 8 bases had no gene match.

This chain joins TRBV18 and TRBJ1-1, with 10 bases aligning to TRBD1. V was pared by 5 bases and J by 6 bases, with 3 bases of the junction left unmatched. Germline V gives CDR1 KGHSH, CDR2 LQKENI. The length of the CDR3 is 13 residues. The CDR3 DNA sequence: TGTGCCAGCTCATGGGACAGGGGTGCTGAAGCTTTCTTT. It codes for CASSWDRGAEAFF.

The V call is TRBV2, the J call TRBJ2-3; D is uncertain. Germline V gene lookup returns CDR1 SNHLY and CDR2 FYNNEI. The CDR3 consists of 12 residues. V lost 6 bases to trimming and J lost 4 bases, with 8 bases between them. CDR3 bases: TGTGCCAGCAGGCCACTATCAGATACGCAGTATTTT. This codes for CASRPLSDTQYF.

The rearrangement uses TRBV6-5 and TRBJ2-7; 9 bases are shared with TRBD1. Germline V gene sequence: CDR1 MNHEY, CDR2 SVGAGI. CDR3 length: 14 residues. V lost 0 bases to trimming and J lost 3 bases; unmatched junction nucleotides: 0. The DNA for the CDR3 is TGTGCCAGCAGTTACTCGGACAGGGGCTACGAGCAGTACTTC. Its protein product is CASSYSDRGYEQYF.

The rearrangement links TRBV5-4 to TRBJ1-1; no firm D call. Germline V CDR1 and CDR2: SGHNT, YYREEE (reference sequence). CDR3 size: 16 residues. V was trimmed by 5 bases and J by 0 bases, leaving 17 bases between them. The CDR3 is CASRRELESMNTEAFF. The CDR3 region has the DNA TGTGCCAGCAGACGAGAGCTGGAGAGTATGAACACTGAAGCTTTCTTT.

The chain couples TRBV18 to TRBJ1-1; D gene ambiguous. V gave up 2 bases and J gave up 6 bases, with 10 bases separating them. Germline V CDR1 and CDR2: KGHSH, LQKENI. The CDR3 runs to 13 residues. The CDR3 reads CASSPTRSAEAFF. Written as DNA, the CDR3 is TGTGCCAGCTCACCAACGAGGAGCGCTGAAGCTTTCTTT.